Presented here are 19 T cell receptor beta chains from one specimen sequenced in a study of human T cells and chemical hapten exposure. One entry per CDR3 protein, called by TCRdb with MiXCR from the RACE reads. The table includes about 100,000 distinct CDR3 sequences, 8% to 13% detected once. This sample's time point: patch test 1, 2 weeks after DPC sensitization. This sample's treatment: therapeutic diphenylcyclopropenone sensitization with weekly scalp DPC. Sequenced here: whole blood, sampled in connection with sensitization to the hapten diphenylcyclopropenone (DPC). The origin of the receptors is a woman aged 40 to 50 with alopecia areata. Some clones in this sample may be carry-over from other donors' samples.

This clonotype has more than one count but fewer than ten. This chain uses TRBV6-2 or TRBV6-3 with TRBJ2-3, with TRBD2 matching over 14 bases. V shed 6 bases and J 3 bases; nucleotides not matched to a gene: 5. Germline V gene lookup returns CDR1 MNHEY and CDR2 SVGEGT. The CDR3 covers 16 residues. The CDR3 reads CASSSRLAGGTDTQYF. The CDR3 nucleotides are TGTGCCAGCAGCTCCAGACTAGCGGGGGGGACAGATACGCAGTATTTT.

This clonotype has at least ten counts. CDR3: CASSHRMTSGNSGANVLTF. As DNA, the CDR3 is TGTGCCAGCAGTCACCGGATGACTAGCGGCAACTCTGGGGCCAACGTCCTGACTTTC. The V and J genes are TRBV27 and TRBJ2-6, with 9 bases aligning to TRBD2. The V and J ends lost 5 bases and 0 bases, in that order; junction bases with no gene match: 11. The CDR3 covers 19 residues. The germline CDR1 and CDR2 sequences are MNHEY and SMNVEV (reference sequence). Variable domain in full (rest from reference TRBV27 and TRBJ2-6): EAQVTQNPRYLITVTGKKLTVTCSQNMNHEYMSWYRQDPGLGLRQIYYSMNVEVTDKGDVPEGYKVSRKEKRNFPLILESPSPNQTSLYFCASSHRMTSGNSGANVLTFGAGSRLTVL.

The sample holds many counts of this clonotype. The V and J genes are TRBV5-1 and TRBJ2-2; perhaps TRBD1 as D (6 bases). Germline CDR1 reads SGHRS; CDR2 reads YFSETQ. V lost 1 base and J lost 1, with 11 bases in between. The CDR3 loop spans 16 amino acids. CDR3 sequence reads: CASSLSTGLNTGELFF. The CDR3 DNA reads as TGCGCCAGCAGCTTGTCTACAGGGTTGAACACCGGGGAGCTGTTTTTT.

The chain uses TRBV29-1 and TRBJ2-1; 9 bases map to TRBD2. The trim removed 7 bases at V and 10 bases at J, leaving 11 bases unmatched. The germline V gene encodes CDR1 SQVTM and CDR2 ANQGSEA. The CDR3 extends over 13 amino acids. In DNA, the CDR3 is TGCAGCGCTAGCGGGATTGCCGCAATCGAGCAGTTCTTC. Translated: CSASGIAAIEQFF.

This clonotype was found many times. The chain has TRBV27 and TRBJ1-1; TRBD1 agrees at 7 bases. The CDR3 has 12 residues. The V gene end was trimmed by 3 bases and the J gene end by 10 bases; junction bases not matched to a gene: 5. Germline V gene lookup returns CDR1 MNHEY and CDR2 SMNVEV (reference sequence). CDR3 in amino acids: CASSFRGGPAFF. The CDR3 nucleotides are TGTGCCAGCAGTTTTCGAGGGGGCCCAGCTTTCTTT.

This chain connects TRBV7-9 to TRBJ2-7, with 14 positions matching TRBD2. The CDR3 has 17 amino acids. With V trimmed by 5 bases and J by 0 bases, 6 bases remained unmatched. Germline CDR1 reads SEHNR; CDR2 reads FQNEAQ (reference sequence). CDR3 in amino acids: CASSPGLAGDDSYEQYF. DNA for the CDR3: TGTGCCAGCAGCCCGGGACTAGCGGGAGATGACTCCTACGAGCAGTACTTC.

This clonotype was detected many times. V and J are TRBV2 and TRBJ1-5; D is undetermined. The length of the CDR3 is 15 residues. Trimming stripped 3 bases from V and 6 bases from J, with 15 bases between. From germline, CDR1 is SNHLY and CDR2 FYNNEI. The CDR3 DNA sequence: TGTGCCAGCAGTGAGACCTCCCTCTCAGCTCAGCCCCAGCATTTT. Its protein product is CASSETSLSAQPQHF.

A few counts support this clonotype. The rearrangement links TRBV21-1 to TRBJ1-1; TRBD1 was called by the table and not checked on the DNA. TRBV21-1 is termed a pseudogene. The CDR3 covers 15 residues. The CDR3 protein is CASSKEDREGEEAFF. CDR3 DNA sequence: TGTGCCAGCAGCAAAGAGGACAGGGAAGGCGAAGAAGCTTTCTTT.

The V gene is TRBV18, the J gene TRBJ2-1; 8 bases line up with TRBD2. CDR1 is KGHSH, CDR2 LQKENI, per germline. The CDR3 has 14 residues. V was clipped by 3 bases and J by 7 bases; unmatched bases: 5. Written as DNA, the CDR3 is TGTGCCAGCTCACCGAGCGGGAGTAGGAATGAGCAGTTCTTC. Amino acids: CASSPSGSRNEQFF.

This clonotype was counted at least ten times. The rearrangement uses TRBV12-3 or TRBV12-4 and TRBJ1-2; D is perhaps TRBD1 (6 bases). The germline V and J ends were trimmed by 3 bases and 1 base, with 9 bases remaining between them. This CDR3 has 14 amino acids. The CDR3 region has the DNA TGTGCCAGCAGTTTTGACAGGAATAACTATGGCTACACCTTC. Its translation: CASSFDRNNYGYTF.

This clonotype showed up just a few times. The CDR3 loop is CASSPVPAGNYGYTF. The DNA for the CDR3 is TGTGCCAGCAGCCCCGTCCCCGCAGGGAACTATGGCTACACCTTC. The chain has TRBV5-4 and TRBJ1-2, with D tentatively TRBD1 (5 bases). There are 15 residues in the CDR3. Between the trimmed V and J ends, which lost 4 bases and 2 bases, there was a span of 15 bases. CDR1 SGHNT and CDR2 YYREEE come from the germline V gene (reference sequence).

The V call is TRBV6-2 or TRBV6-3, the J call TRBJ2-7; D is ambiguous. In germline, CDR1 is MNHEY, CDR2 SVGEGT. The V end was cut by 4 bases, the J end by 2 bases, with 9 bases between. The CDR3 sequence is 13 residues long. The CDR3 DNA reads as TGTGCCAGCAGTTTAGGGATCACCTACGAGCAGTACTTC. This sequence encodes CASSLGITYEQYF.

This chain connects TRBV7-2 to TRBJ1-5, with TRBD1 as a possible D gene (5 bases). The CDR3 covers 16 residues. The V gene's germline CDR1 is SGHTA and CDR2 FQGNSA. V gave up 2 bases and J gave up 2 bases, with 13 bases separating them. The CDR3 loop is CASSLLAGHGNQPQHF. The CDR3 nucleotides read TGTGCCAGCAGCTTACTGGCAGGGCATGGCAATCAGCCCCAGCATTTT.

The sample holds many counts of this clonotype. The V call is TRBV3-1, the J call TRBJ1-3, with 8 bases aligning to TRBD1. The junction had 8 bases not matched to a gene; V was cut back by 4 bases and J by 6 bases. The CDR3 is 15 residues long. Germline lookup yields CDR1 LGHDT and CDR2 YNNKEL (reference sequence). The CDR3 is CASSPSRDRKNTIYF. The CDR3 bases are TGTGCCAGCAGCCCGTCCCGGGACAGGAAAAACACCATATATTTT.

This clonotype was seen ten or more times. This chain joins TRBV12-3 or TRBV12-4 and TRBJ2-4, with no clear D. The CDR3 contains 14 residues. Between the trimmed V and J ends, which lost 3 bases and 0 bases, there was a span of 6 bases. Here the CDR3 reads CASSFPLAKNIQYF. The CDR3 DNA reads as TGTGCCAGCAGTTTTCCCCTAGCCAAAAACATTCAGTACTTC.

This clonotype was seen a few times. The chain combines TRBV28 with TRBJ2-7; TRBD1 might be the D (6 bases). This CDR3 contains 13 residues. Germline V gene data show CDR1 as MDHEN and CDR2 as SYDVKM. The V and J ends lost 5 bases and 5 bases respectively, with 13 bases between them. The CDR3 region is CASSTGIRDEQYF. The CDR3 region has the DNA TGTGCCAGCAGTACAGGGATCAGGGACGAGCAGTACTTC.

This clonotype was seen more than once but under ten times. DNA for the CDR3: TGTGCCAGCAGCTTGACAGGGGACGGAAACACCATATATTTT. Protein sequence: CASSLTGDGNTIYF. The chain couples TRBV11-1 to TRBJ1-3; 8 positions agree with TRBD1. V gave up 3 bases and J gave up 4 bases; unmatched junction bases: 2. Germline CDR1 is SGHAT and CDR2 is FQDESV (reference sequence). This CDR3 is built from 14 residues. Full variable domain (missing parts from reference TRBV11-1 and TRBJ1-3): EAEVAQSPRYKITEKSQAVAFWCDPISGHATLYWYRQILGQGPELLVQFQDESVVDDSQLPKDRFSAERLKGVDSTLKIQPAELGDSAMYLCASSLTGDGNTIYFGEGSWLTVV.

This clonotype was seen at least ten times. The J gene is TRBJ1-1, the V gene TRBV5-6; D uncertain. This CDR3 has 15 residues. V dropped 4 bases and J dropped 5 bases, with 18 bases sitting between them. Germline V lookup: CDR1 SGHDT, CDR2 YYEEEE. The CDR3 sequence is CASSPQPAPITEAFF. The DNA for the CDR3 is TGTGCCAGCAGCCCTCAACCGGCCCCTATTACTGAAGCTTTCTTT.

This clonotype occurred a few times. The rearrangement links TRBV7-2 to TRBJ2-6; D unresolved. The V and J ends lost 1 base and 6 bases respectively, with 4 bases between them. The CDR3 is made up of 13 amino acids. Germline CDR1 SGHTA, CDR2 FQGNSA. The CDR3 DNA reads as TGTGCCAGCAGCTTAGGGAAGGCCAACGTCCTGACTTTC. This translates into CASSLGKANVLTF.